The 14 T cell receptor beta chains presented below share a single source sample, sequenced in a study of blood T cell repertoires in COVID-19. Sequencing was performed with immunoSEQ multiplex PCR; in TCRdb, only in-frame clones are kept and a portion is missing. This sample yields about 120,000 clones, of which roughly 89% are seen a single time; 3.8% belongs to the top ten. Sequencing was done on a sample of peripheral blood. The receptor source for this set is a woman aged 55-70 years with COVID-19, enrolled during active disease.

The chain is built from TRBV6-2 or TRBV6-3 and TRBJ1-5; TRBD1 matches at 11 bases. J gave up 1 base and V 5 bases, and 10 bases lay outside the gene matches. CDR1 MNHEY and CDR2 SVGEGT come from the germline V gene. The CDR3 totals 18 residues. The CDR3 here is CASSHPGQGARSNQPQHF. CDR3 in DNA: TGTGCCAGCAGTCACCCAGGACAGGGGGCTCGGAGCAATCAGCCCCAGCATTTT.

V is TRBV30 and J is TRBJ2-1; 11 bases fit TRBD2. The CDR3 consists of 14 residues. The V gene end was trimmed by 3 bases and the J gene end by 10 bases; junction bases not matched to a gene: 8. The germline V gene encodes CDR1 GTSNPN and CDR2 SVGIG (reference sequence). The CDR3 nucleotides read TGTGCCTGGAGCGTTAGCGGGGGGGCACGAGAGCAGTTCTTC. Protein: CAWSVSGGAREQFF.

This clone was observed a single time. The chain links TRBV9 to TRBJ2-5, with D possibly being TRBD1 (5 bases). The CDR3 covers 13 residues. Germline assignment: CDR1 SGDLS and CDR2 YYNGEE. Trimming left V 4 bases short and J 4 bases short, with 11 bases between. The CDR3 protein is CASSPLTAETQYF. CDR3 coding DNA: TGTGCCAGCAGCCCGCTGACAGCAGAGACCCAGTACTTC.

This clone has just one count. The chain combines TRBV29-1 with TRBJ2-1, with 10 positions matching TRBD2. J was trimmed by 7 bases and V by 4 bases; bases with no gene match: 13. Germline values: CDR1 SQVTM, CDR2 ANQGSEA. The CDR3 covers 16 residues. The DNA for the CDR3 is TGCAGCGTTGGATCGTATAGCGGGGGGCTAACAAATGAGCAGTTCTTC. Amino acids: CSVGSYSGGLTNEQFF.

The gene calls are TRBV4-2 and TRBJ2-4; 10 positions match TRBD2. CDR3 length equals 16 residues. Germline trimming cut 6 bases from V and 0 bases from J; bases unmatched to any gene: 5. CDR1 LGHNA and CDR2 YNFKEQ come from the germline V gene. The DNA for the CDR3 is TGTGCCAGCAGTCAACCTAGCGGGGGAGCCAAAAACATTCAGTACTTC. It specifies CASSQPSGGAKNIQYF.

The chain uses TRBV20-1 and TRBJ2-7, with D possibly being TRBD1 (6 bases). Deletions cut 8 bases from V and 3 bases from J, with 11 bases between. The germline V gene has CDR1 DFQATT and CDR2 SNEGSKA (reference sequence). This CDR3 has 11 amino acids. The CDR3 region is CSWGRSYEQYF. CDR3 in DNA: TGCAGTTGGGGGCGCAGCTACGAGCAGTACTTC.

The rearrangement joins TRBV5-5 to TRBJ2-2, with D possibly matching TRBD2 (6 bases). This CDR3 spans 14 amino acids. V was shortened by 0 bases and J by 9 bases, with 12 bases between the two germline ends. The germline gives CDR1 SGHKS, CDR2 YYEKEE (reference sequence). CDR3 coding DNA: TGTGCCAGCAGCTTGGGAACTAGCCGGTGGGAGCTGTTTTTT. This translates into CASSLGTSRWELFF.

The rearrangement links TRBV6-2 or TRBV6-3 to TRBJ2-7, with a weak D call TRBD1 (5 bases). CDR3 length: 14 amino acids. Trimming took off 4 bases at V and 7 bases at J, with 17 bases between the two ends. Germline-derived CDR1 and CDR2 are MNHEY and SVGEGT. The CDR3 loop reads CASSSLDIPEEQYF. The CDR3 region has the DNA TGTGCCAGCAGTTCCCTGGACATCCCCGAAGAGCAGTACTTC.

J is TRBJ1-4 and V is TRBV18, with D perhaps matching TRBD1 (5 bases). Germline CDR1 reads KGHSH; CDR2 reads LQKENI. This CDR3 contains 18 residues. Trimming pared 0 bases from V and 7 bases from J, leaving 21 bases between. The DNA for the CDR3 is TGTGCCAGCTCACCACCCAATGCAGGGTTTTCTATTGGTGAAAAACTGTTTTTT. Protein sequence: CASSPPNAGFSIGEKLFF.

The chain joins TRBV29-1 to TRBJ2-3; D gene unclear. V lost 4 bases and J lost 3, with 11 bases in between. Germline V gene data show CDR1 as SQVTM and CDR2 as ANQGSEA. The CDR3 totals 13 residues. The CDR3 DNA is TGCAGCGTTGGGCAGATTTATACAGATACGCAGTATTTT. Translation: CSVGQIYTDTQYF.

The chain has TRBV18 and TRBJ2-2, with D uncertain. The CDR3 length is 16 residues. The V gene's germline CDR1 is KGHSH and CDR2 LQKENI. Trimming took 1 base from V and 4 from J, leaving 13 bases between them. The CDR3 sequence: CASSPLSPAGTGELFF. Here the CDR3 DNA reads TGTGCCAGCTCACCACTCAGTCCGGCAGGCACCGGGGAGCTGTTTTTT.

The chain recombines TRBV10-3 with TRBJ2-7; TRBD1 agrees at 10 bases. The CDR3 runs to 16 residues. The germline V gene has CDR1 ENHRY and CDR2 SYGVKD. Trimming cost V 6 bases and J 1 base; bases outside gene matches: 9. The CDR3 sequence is CAIRTDRGLGSYEQYF. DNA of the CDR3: TGTGCCATCAGAACTGACAGGGGGCTTGGATCCTACGAGCAGTACTTC.

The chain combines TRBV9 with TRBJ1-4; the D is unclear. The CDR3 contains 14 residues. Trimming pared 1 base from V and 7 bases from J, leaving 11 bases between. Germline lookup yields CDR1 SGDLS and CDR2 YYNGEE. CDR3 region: CASSVKREGEKLFF. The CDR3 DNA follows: TGTGCCAGCAGCGTAAAGAGGGAAGGTGAAAAACTGTTTTTT.

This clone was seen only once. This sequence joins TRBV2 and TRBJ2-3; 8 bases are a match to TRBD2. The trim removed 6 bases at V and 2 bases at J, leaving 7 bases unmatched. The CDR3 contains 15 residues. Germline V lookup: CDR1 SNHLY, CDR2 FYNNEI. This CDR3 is CASSGTRLSTDTQYF. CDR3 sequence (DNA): TGTGCCAGCAGCGGGACTAGGTTGTCCACAGATACGCAGTATTTT.